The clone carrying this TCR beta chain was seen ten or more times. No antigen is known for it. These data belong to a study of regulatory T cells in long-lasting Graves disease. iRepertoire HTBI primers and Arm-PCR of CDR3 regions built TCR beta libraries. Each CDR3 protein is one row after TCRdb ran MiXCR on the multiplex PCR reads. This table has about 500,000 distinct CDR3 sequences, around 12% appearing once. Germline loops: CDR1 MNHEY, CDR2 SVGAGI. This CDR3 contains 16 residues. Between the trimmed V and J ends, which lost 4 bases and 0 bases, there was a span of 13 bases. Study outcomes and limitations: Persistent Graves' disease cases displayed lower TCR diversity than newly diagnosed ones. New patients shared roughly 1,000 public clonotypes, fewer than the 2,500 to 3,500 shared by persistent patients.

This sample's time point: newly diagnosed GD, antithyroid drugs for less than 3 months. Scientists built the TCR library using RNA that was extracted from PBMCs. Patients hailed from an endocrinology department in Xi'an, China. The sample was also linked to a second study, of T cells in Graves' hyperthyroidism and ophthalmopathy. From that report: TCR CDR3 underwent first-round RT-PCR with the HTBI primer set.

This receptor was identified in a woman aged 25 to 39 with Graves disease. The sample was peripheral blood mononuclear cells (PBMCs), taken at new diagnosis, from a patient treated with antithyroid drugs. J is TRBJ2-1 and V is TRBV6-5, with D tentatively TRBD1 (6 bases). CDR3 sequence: CASSSQGSSSYNEQFF. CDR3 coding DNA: TGTGCCAGCAGTTCGCAGGGGTCTAGCTCCTACAATGAGCAGTTCTTC.